The sequence of this T cell receptor (beta chain) was determined in a study of OX40 agonist ivuxolimab in advanced cancers. As for the study in general: At 0.01 to 10 mg/kg, ivuxolimab was administered intravenously to patients every 2 weeks. Study-level findings and limits: Normalized T-cell clonal expansion was also low in a subset of nonresponders.

A history of autoimmune disease or systemic immunosuppression excluded patients. This clone was detected only a few times. Its antigen is not known. Germline V lookup: CDR1 MNHNS, CDR2 SASEGT. The CDR3 spans 12 residues. V shed 8 bases and J shed 1 base, with 9 bases lying between them. Repertoires were generated with immunoSEQ multiplex PCR, while TCRdb's copy carries only in-frame clones and drops some. The repertoire holds roughly 35,000 clones, about four fifths seen once, with 15% to 20% in the top ten. The chain combines TRBV6-1 with TRBJ2-7; a possible D gene is TRBD2 (6 bases). This TCR was recovered from an adult with an advanced solid tumor such as melanoma, head and neck, liver or kidney cancer. This sample comprised CD4+ or CD8+ T cells sorted from blood, obtained in a trial of the OX40 agonist ivuxolimab. CDR3 in amino acids: CASHSGSYEQYF. CDR3 bases: TGTGCCAGCCATAGCGGTTCCTACGAGCAGTACTTC.